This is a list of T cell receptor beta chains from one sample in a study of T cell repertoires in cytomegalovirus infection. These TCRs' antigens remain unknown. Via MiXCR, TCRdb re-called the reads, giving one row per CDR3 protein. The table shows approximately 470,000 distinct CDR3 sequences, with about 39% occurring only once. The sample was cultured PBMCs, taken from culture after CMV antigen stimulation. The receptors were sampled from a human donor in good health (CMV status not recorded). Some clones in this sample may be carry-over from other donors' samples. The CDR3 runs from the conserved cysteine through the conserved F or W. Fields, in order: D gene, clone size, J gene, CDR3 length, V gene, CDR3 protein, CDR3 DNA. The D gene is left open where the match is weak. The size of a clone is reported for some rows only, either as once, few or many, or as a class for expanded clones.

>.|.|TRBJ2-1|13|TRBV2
CATKDGSYNEQFF
TGTGCCACCAAGGACGGCTCCTACAATGAGCAGTTCTTC
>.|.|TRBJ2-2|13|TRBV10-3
CATQAGLTGELFF
TGTGCCACCCAAGCGGGTTTAACCGGGGAGCTGTTTTTT
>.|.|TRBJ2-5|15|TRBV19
CASSISPGTGETQYF
TGTGCCAGTAGTATAAGTCCCGGCACCGGGGAGACCCAGTACTTC
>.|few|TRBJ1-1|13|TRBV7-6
CASSLEEVGEAFF
TGTGCCAGCAGCTTAGAAGAGGTCGGTGAAGCTTTCTTT
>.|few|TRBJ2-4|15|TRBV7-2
CASSLLGATRNIQYF
TGTGCCAGCAGCTTATTAGGGGCGACCAGAAACATTCAGTACTTC
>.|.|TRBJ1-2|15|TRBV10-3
CAISDWDRDIYGYTF
TGTGCCATCAGCGACTGGGACCGGGACATCTATGGCTACACCTTC
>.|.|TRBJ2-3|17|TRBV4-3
CASSQGSGTRITDTQYF
TGCGCCAGCAGCCAAGGTTCCGGGACGAGGATCACAGATACGCAGTATTTT
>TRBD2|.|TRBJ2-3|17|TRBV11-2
CASSLVATSGRADTQYF
TGTGCCAGCAGCTTAGTTGCGACTAGCGGGAGGGCAGATACGCAGTATTTT
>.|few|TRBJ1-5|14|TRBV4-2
CASSQDYEGQPQHF
TGTGCCAGCAGCCAAGATTACGAAGGTCAGCCCCAGCATTTT
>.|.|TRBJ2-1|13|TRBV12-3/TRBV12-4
CASTKNLVTEQFF
TGTGCCAGCACCAAAAATCTAGTAACTGAGCAGTTCTTC
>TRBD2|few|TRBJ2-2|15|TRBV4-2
CASGTSGGNTGELFF
TGTGCCAGCGGAACTAGCGGGGGGAACACCGGGGAGCTGTTTTTT
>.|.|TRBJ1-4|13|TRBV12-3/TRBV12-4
CASSPYGPVKLFF
TGTGCCAGCAGTCCCTACGGTCCAGTTAAACTGTTTTTT
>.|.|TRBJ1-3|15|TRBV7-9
CASSFSGTHGDTIYF
TGTGCCAGCAGCTTTTCCGGGACACATGGGGACACCATATATTTT
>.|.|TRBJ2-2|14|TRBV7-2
CASSLSLNTGELFF
TGTGCCAGCAGCTTATCACTGAACACCGGGGAGCTGTTTTTT
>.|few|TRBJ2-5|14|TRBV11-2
CASSDQGTQETQYF
TGTGCCAGCAGTGACCAGGGAACTCAAGAGACCCAGTACTTC
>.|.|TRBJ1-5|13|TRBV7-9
CASSLEGKDPQHF
TGTGCCAGCAGCTTAGAGGGTAAGGATCCCCAGCATTTT
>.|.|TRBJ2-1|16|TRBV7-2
CASSLVRGSKYNEQFF
TGTGCCAGCAGCTTAGTGCGGGGCTCGAAGTACAATGAGCAGTTCTTC
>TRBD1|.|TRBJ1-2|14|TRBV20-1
CSAQGGGAYYGYTF
TGCAGTGCCCAGGGAGGGGGCGCCTACTATGGCTACACCTTC
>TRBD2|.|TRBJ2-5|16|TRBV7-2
CASSLSLSSGGETQYF
TGTGCCAGCAGCTTAAGTTTGTCTAGCGGCGGGGAGACCCAGTACTTC
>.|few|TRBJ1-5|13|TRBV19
CASSTDANQPQHF
TGTGCCAGTAGTACCGATGCTAATCAGCCCCAGCATTTT
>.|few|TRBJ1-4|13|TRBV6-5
CASSRTVNEKLFF
TGTGCCAGCAGCCGGACAGTAAATGAAAAACTGTTTTTT
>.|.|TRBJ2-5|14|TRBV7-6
CASSSRSRKETQYF
TGTGCCAGCAGCTCCCGTTCCAGGAAAGAGACCCAGTACTTC
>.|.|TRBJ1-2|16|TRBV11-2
CASSLGPRIANYGYTF
TGTGCCAGCAGCTTAGGCCCCCGGATAGCGAACTATGGCTACACCTTC
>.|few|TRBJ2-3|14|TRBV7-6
CASSFDGRTDTQYF
TGTGCCAGCAGCTTCGACGGTAGGACAGATACGCAGTATTTT
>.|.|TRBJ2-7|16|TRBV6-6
CASSYSRRGGLGEQYF
TGTGCCAGCAGTTACTCGAGACGAGGAGGATTGGGCGAGCAGTACTTC
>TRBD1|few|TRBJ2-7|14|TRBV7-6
CASSLDRGWDEQYF
TGTGCCAGCAGCTTGGACAGGGGGTGGGACGAGCAGTACTTC
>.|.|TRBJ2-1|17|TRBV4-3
CASSQRPHPSVDNEQFF
TGCGCCAGCAGCCAACGTCCTCACCCGTCTGTGGACAATGAGCAGTTCTTC
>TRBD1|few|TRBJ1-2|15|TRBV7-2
CASSPRQGYIMGYTF
TGTGCCAGCAGCCCACGACAGGGGTATATAATGGGCTACACCTTC
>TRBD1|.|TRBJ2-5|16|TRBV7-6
CASSLGQGEIKETQYF
TGTGCCAGCAGCCTTGGACAGGGCGAGATCAAAGAGACCCAGTACTTC
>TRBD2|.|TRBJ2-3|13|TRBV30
CAWAGLATDTQYF
TGTGCCTGGGCCGGACTAGCCACAGATACGCAGTATTTT
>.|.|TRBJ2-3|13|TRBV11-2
CASTPSSADTQYF
TGTGCCAGCACCCCGAGTAGCGCAGATACGCAGTATTTT
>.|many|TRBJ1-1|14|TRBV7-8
CASSRRTGNTEAFF
TGTGCCAGCAGCCGAAGGACGGGGAACACTGAAGCTTTCTTT
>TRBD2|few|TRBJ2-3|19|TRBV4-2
CASSQAALTSGIRTDTQYF
TGTGCCAGCAGCCAAGCGGCCCTGACTAGCGGGATCCGCACAGATACGCAGTATTTT
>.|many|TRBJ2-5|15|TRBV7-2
CASSLDPQGGETQYF
TGTGCCAGCAGCTTAGACCCGCAAGGCGGGGAGACCCAGTACTTC
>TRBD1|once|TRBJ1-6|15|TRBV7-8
CASSDRDSLSSPLHF
TGTGCCAGCAGCGACAGGGACAGTCTATCCTCACCCCTCCACTTT
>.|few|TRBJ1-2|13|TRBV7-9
CASSLAAHYGYTF
TGTGCCAGCAGCCTAGCGGCGCATTATGGCTACACCTTC
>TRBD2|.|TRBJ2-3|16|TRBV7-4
CASSFPTSGGTDTQYF
TGTGCCAGCAGCTTCCCGACTAGCGGGGGAACAGATACGCAGTATTTT
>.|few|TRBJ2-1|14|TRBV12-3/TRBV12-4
CASSLYGGYNEQFF
TGTGCCAGCAGTTTATACGGGGGCTACAATGAGCAGTTCTTC
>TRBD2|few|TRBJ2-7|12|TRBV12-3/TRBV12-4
CASTIAGGLRYF
TGTGCCAGCACCATAGCGGGAGGGCTCAGGTACTTC
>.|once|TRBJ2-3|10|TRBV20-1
CSVAQDTQYF
TGCAGTGTTGCACAGGATACGCAGTATTTT
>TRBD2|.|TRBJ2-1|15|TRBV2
CASLRRASGSNEQFF
TGTGCCAGCCTGAGGAGGGCTAGCGGGAGCAATGAGCAGTTCTTC
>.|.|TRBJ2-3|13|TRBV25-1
CASSVVAGDTQYF
TGTGCCAGCAGTGTTGTAGCAGGAGATACGCAGTATTTT
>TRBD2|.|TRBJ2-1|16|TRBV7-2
CASSWSRAGGFNEQFF
TGTGCCAGCAGTTGGTCCCGAGCGGGAGGGTTCAATGAGCAGTTCTTC
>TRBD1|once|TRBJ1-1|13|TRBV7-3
CASSLGGRDSDTF
TGTGCCAGCAGCTTAGGGGGCCGGGACAGCGATACTTTT
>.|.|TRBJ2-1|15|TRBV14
CASSQDWEADNEQFF
TGTGCCAGCAGCCAAGATTGGGAAGCGGACAATGAGCAGTTCTTC
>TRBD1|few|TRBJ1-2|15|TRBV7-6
CASSPWTGGGYGYTF
TGTGCCAGCAGCCCATGGACAGGGGGCGGCTATGGCTACACCTTC
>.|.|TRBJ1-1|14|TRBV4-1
CASSQQQQNTEAFF
TGCGCCAGCAGCCAGCAACAACAGAACACTGAAGCTTTCTTT
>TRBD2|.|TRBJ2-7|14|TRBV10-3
CAISPAGGPYEQYF
TGTGCCATCAGTCCAGCGGGGGGCCCCTACGAGCAGTACTTC
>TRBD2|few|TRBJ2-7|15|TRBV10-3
CAISPTAAGGDEQYF
TGTGCCATCAGCCCTACCGCCGCCGGGGGGGACGAGCAGTACTTC
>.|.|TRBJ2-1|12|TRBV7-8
CASSDKWYEQFF
TGTGCCAGCAGCGATAAGTGGTATGAGCAGTTCTTC
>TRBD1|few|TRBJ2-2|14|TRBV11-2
CASSLTGVAGELFF
TGTGCCAGCAGCTTAACAGGGGTAGCCGGGGAGCTGTTTTTT
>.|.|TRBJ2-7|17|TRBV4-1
CASSQVLLSFLPSEQYF
TGTGCCAGCAGCCAAGTCCTATTATCTTTCCTCCCCTCCGAGCAGTACTTC
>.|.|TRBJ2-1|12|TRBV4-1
CASSQIGNEQFF
TGCGCCAGCAGCCAAATCGGAAATGAGCAGTTCTTC
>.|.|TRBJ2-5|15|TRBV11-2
CASSLWAPTQETQYF
TGTGCCAGCAGCTTATGGGCTCCGACTCAAGAGACCCAGTACTTC